This T cell receptor (beta chain) was identified in a study of cytomegalovirus exposure and HLA in healthy donors. PCR amplification relied on 60 Vbeta primers (plus 13 Jbeta primers). The table came from immunoSEQ multiplex PCR; TCRdb's copy has only in-frame clones and leaves some out. This table lists about 160,000 clones. The trim removed 5 bases at V and 3 bases at J, leaving 4 bases unmatched. CDR3 length: 15 amino acids. From germline, CDR1 is SNHLY and CDR2 FYNNEI. The chain combines TRBV2 with TRBJ2-7, with 13 bases that match TRBD2. The material sequenced was PBMCs. This TCR derives from a woman aged 60-75 years in good health and CMV-seronegative. CDR3 loop: CASSQGLAGYYEQYF. Written as DNA, the CDR3 is TGTGCCAGCAGTCAGGGACTAGCGGGATACTACGAGCAGTACTTC. Complete variable domain (other parts from reference TRBV2 and TRBJ2-7): EPEVTQTPSHQVTQMGQEVILRCVPISNHLYFYWYRQILGQKVEFLVSFYNNEISEKSEIFDDQFSVERPDGSNFTLKIRSTKLEDSAMYFCASSQGLAGYYEQYFGPGTRLTVT.